The 19 T cell receptor beta chains below all came from one sample that was sequenced in a study of T cells after yellow fever vaccination. TCRdb called the 5' RACE reads again in MiXCR, with one record for every CDR3 protein. There are 300,000 or so distinct CDR3 sequences in the sample; around 10% occur only once, and 3% to 4% lies in the top ten. The starting material was CD4+ T cells sorted from PBMCs, obtained 5 days after the yellow fever booster vaccination. These receptors were obtained from a man between 18 and 29 years old who received the YFV17D yellow fever vaccine.

In its sample, this clonotype ranks as medium-sized (0.01 to 0.1%). The V gene is TRBV6-5, the J gene TRBJ2-4, with 9 bases matching TRBD2. Germline CDR1 reads MNHEY; CDR2 reads SVGAGI. There are 15 residues in the CDR3. CDR3: CATAGGPESKNIQYF. The DNA for the CDR3 is TGTGCTACGGCGGGGGGGCCGGAGTCCAAAAACATTCAGTACTTC.

This clonotype was picked up a small number of times. This chain links TRBV4-1 with TRBJ2-7; possibly TRBD1 or TRBD2 for D (5 bases each). The germline V gene has CDR1 MGHRA and CDR2 YSYEKL. V was trimmed by 3 bases and J by 5 bases, leaving 14 bases between them. The CDR3 totals 14 residues. CDR3 bases: TGCGCCAGCAGCCACCGGGACCAGAAGAACGAGCAGTACTTC. This encodes CASSHRDQKNEQYF.

The J gene is TRBJ1-1, the V gene TRBV6-6; D not certain. The CDR3 is 14 residues long. The V end lost 2 bases, the J end lost 1 base, and 8 bases lay between the germline ends. CDR1 is MNHNY and CDR2 is SVGAGI in the germline V gene (reference sequence). CDR3 protein: CASSYESGNTEAFF. The DNA of the CDR3 is TGTGCCAGCAGTTACGAGTCCGGGAACACTGAAGCTTTCTTT.

This clonotype has a handful of counts. The chain links TRBV5-6 to TRBJ1-2; D unresolved. In germline, CDR1 is SGHDT, CDR2 YYEEEE. This CDR3 is built from 11 residues. The germline V and J ends were trimmed by 3 bases and 5 bases, with 5 bases remaining between them. CDR3 sequence reads: CASSSLYGYTF. The CDR3 DNA is TGTGCCAGCAGCTCGCTGTATGGCTACACCTTC.

This clonotype was observed many times. The chain has TRBV10-1 and TRBJ1-3; D is perhaps TRBD1 (5 bases). CDR1 is WNHNN, CDR2 SYGVQD, per germline (reference sequence). V lost 7 bases and J 0 bases, leaving 22 bases between the germline ends. The CDR3 totals 18 residues. The DNA of the CDR3 is TGCGCCAGCAACCCCCCTCCGCCGGACACCAACTCTGGAAACACCATATATTTT. The encoded protein is CASNPPPPDTNSGNTIYF.

The V and J genes are TRBV9 and TRBJ1-6, with a possible D match to TRBD1 (5 bases). The CDR3 spans 13 residues. V was pared by 0 bases and J by 7 bases, with 5 bases between. Germline CDR1 is SGDLS and CDR2 is YYNGEE. Written as DNA, the CDR3 is TGTGCCAGCAGCGTAGAGGGGAATTCACCCCTCCACTTT. The encoded protein is CASSVEGNSPLHF.

This clonotype was seen many times. V and J are TRBV4-3 and TRBJ1-2; TRBD1 aligns across 9 bases. The CDR3 contains 16 residues. From germline, CDR1 is LGHNA and CDR2 YSLEER. J gave up 3 bases and V 6 bases, and 11 bases lay outside the gene matches. CDR3 amino acids: CASSLSSGQGYYGYTF. CDR3 DNA sequence: TGCGCCAGCAGTCTATCGTCGGGACAGGGTTACTATGGCTACACCTTC.

This clonotype was found a few times. The chain combines TRBV7-2 with TRBJ2-2; a possible D gene is TRBD2 (5 bases). V dropped 1 base and J dropped 5 bases, with 11 bases sitting between them. Germline V CDR1 and CDR2: SGHTA, FQGNSA. The CDR3 consists of 15 residues. CDR3 nucleotide sequence: TGTGCCAGCAGCTTAGTGGTTGCGGGTACCGGGGAGCTGTTTTTT. Residues: CASSLVVAGTGELFF.

This clonotype was seen just once. For the CDR3, the DNA is TGTGCCTGGAGCCTCAGGGGGCCCTCTGGAAACACCATATATTTT. It codes for CAWSLRGPSGNTIYF. The chain carries TRBV30 and TRBJ1-3; 8 positions match TRBD1. This CDR3 has 15 residues. J was trimmed by 0 bases and V by 3 bases; bases with no gene match: 4. Germline V gives CDR1 GTSNPN, CDR2 SVGIG (reference sequence).

This clonotype turned up a few times. V gene TRBV6-4 combines with J gene TRBJ2-2; 9 positions agree with TRBD2. V was clipped by 4 bases and J by 6 bases; unmatched bases: 12. The CDR3 has 17 residues. Germline lookup yields CDR1 MRHNA and CDR2 SNTAGT. Written as DNA, the CDR3 is TGTGCCAGCAGTGCAACACCTAGCGGGGAGACATCCGGGGAGCTGTTTTTT. It yields the protein CASSATPSGETSGELFF.

This clonotype turned up a few times. V usage is TRBV28 and J usage is TRBJ1-2; no reliable D call. This CDR3 region has 12 residues. Trimming shortened V by 3 bases and J by 4 bases, and 6 bases separated the two germline ends. Germline values: CDR1 MDHEN, CDR2 SYDVKM. CDR3 nucleotides: TGTGCCAGCAGTTTCCGAACCTATGGCTACACCTTC. Its protein product is CASSFRTYGYTF.

This clonotype was seen repeatedly, ten times or more. The chain is built from TRBV15 and TRBJ1-1; D might be TRBD1 (5 bases). The CDR3 spans 15 residues. Trimming removed 1 base from V and 1 base from J, with 10 bases in between. Germline values: CDR1 LNHNV, CDR2 YYDKDF (reference sequence). The CDR3: CATSRGGVANTEAFF. The CDR3, as DNA: TGTGCCACCAGCAGAGGAGGGGTGGCGAACACTGAAGCTTTCTTT.

This clonotype has ten or more counts. The chain couples TRBV7-9 to TRBJ2-7; no reliable D call. V was clipped by 3 bases and J by 2 bases, with 8 bases between them. CDR1 and CDR2 (germline): SEHNR, FQNEAQ (reference sequence). There are 13 residues in the CDR3. The CDR3 coding sequence is TGTGCCAGCAGCTTGGCAGATACCTACGAGCAGTACGTC. Its protein product is CASSLADTYEQYV.

This clonotype came up a few times. The chain recombines TRBV4-2 with TRBJ1-5, with D possibly TRBD1 on 5 matching bases. CDR3 length: 17 residues. Trimming left V 2 bases short and J 3 bases short, with 17 bases between. Germline V lookup: CDR1 LGHNA, CDR2 YNFKEQ. The DNA of the CDR3 is TGTGCCAGCAGCCAACTCCCTAGGGGTGGGTTCAATCAGCCCCAGCATTTT. It encodes CASSQLPRGGFNQPQHF.

The chain couples TRBV7-3 to TRBJ2-1; TRBD1 might be the D (5 bases). Germline assignment: CDR1 SGHTA and CDR2 FQGTGA. The CDR3 runs to 14 residues. Trimming cost V 1 base and J 4 bases, with 8 bases left between them. The CDR3 DNA reads as TGTGCCAGCAGCTTAAGGGGCTATTACAATGAGCAGTTCTTC. This translates into CASSLRGYYNEQFF.

This sequence joins TRBV7-9 and TRBJ2-3; D unclear. CDR3 length equals 11 residues. The V end was cut by 3 bases, the J end by 7 bases, with 5 bases between. Germline values: CDR1 SEHNR, CDR2 FQNEAQ (reference sequence). In nucleotides, the CDR3 is TGTGCCAGCAGCTTCTCGAATACGCAGTATTTT. Translated, it gives CASSFSNTQYF. The variable domain in full, with the rest retrieved from reference TRBV7-9 and TRBJ2-3, is DTGVSQNPRHKITKRGQNVTFRCDPISEHNRLYWYRQTLGQGPEFLTYFQNEAQLEKSRLLSDRFSAERPKGSFSTLEIQRTEQGDSAMYLCASSFSNTQYFGPGTRLTVL.

The chain joins TRBV4-1 to TRBJ1-6; 10 bases fit TRBD1. Trimming at V came to 4 bases and at J to 7 bases, leaving 7 bases not matched to a gene. This CDR3 has 16 amino acids. Germline V gives CDR1 MGHRA, CDR2 YSYEKL. CDR3 loop: CASSLGTGQGNSPLHF. The DNA for the CDR3 is TGCGCCAGCAGCCTCGGGACGGGACAGGGGAATTCACCCCTCCACTTT.

This clonotype was detected a few times. The rearrangement links TRBV6-1 to TRBJ1-6; D unresolved. CDR1 MNHNS and CDR2 SASEGT come from the germline V gene. The CDR3 loop spans 15 amino acids. Trimming shortened V by 1 base and J by 5 bases, and 9 bases separated the two germline ends. CDR3: CASSEGPGDNSPLHF. DNA for the CDR3: TGTGCCAGCAGTGAAGGACCGGGCGATAATTCACCCCTCCACTTT.

The sample holds a few counts of this clonotype. This chain connects TRBV11-2 to TRBJ1-2, with a weak D call TRBD1 (6 bases). The length of the CDR3 is 15 residues. Germline lookup yields CDR1 SGHAT and CDR2 FQNNGV. Trimming removed 0 bases at V and 4 bases at J, with 12 bases between. CDR3 DNA: TGTGCCAGCAGCTTAGATGGGGGCCGCACCTATGGCTACACCTTC. Translating gives CASSLDGGRTYGYTF.